This T cell receptor beta chain is from a study of technical replicates of blood from a handful of donors (dated by TCRdb to 2015 to 2018). To prepare the library, the immunoSEQ multiplex PCR assay was applied. What TCRdb holds here is the immuneACCESS table cut down to in-frame rearrangements. Part of the clones is not present; checked against another copy, under half of the missing clones reflect an unresolved V gene, and the others are unexplained. The sample contains about 73,000 clones, approximately 93% of them found a single time. The top ten constitute 0.25% to 0.3% of the sample. Of note for this clone: Its antigen target is currently unknown. Base qualities were left out, and no much larger clone turns up one base away.

The sequence was collected from a human donor in good health. The sample consisted of T cells isolated from PBMCs.

The sequenced DNA: TGTGCCAGCAGCTCCGGGACAGGTCTTTTCGGGGTGAACACTGAAGCTTTCTTT. Translated, this gives CASSSGTGLFGVNTEAFF. The chain joins TRBV28 to TRBJ1-1; a stretch of 8 junction bases matches TRBD1. The junction shows trimming of 6 bases on V and 0 bases on J, and the gene matches do not reach 15 bases of it. The CDR3 spans 18 residues, from the cysteine through the phenylalanine. This entry keeps only the CDR3 DNA: 54 bases, framed from base 1. Looking up the germline V gene yields CDR1 MDHEN and CDR2 SYDVKM.